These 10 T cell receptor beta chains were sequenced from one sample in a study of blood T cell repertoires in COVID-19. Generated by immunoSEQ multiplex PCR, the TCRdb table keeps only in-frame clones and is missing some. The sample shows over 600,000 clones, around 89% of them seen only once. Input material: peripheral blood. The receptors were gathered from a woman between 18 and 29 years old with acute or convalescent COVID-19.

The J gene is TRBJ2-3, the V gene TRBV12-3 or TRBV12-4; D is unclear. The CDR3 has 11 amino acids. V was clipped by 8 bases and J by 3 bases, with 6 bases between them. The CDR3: CASERTDTQYF. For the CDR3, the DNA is TGTGCCAGCGAGAGGACAGATACGCAGTATTTT.

The CDR3 region has the DNA TGTGCCAGCAGCTCCCTAGCGGGGGGCACCGGGGAGCTGTTTTTT. Translated: CASSSLAGGTGELFF. This chain uses TRBV11-2 with TRBJ2-2; TRBD2 matches at 11 bases. CDR3 length: 15 residues. Per the germline V gene, CDR1 is SGHAT and CDR2 is FQNNGV. V was clipped by 4 bases and J by 4 bases; unmatched bases: 2.

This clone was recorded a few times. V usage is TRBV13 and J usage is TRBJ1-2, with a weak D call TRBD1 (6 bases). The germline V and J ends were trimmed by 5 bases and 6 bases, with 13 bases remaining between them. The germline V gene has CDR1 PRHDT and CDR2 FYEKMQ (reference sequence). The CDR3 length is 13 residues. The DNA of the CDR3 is TGTGCCAGCAGCCCCAGGGGAATAGATGGCTACACCTTC. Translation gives CASSPRGIDGYTF.

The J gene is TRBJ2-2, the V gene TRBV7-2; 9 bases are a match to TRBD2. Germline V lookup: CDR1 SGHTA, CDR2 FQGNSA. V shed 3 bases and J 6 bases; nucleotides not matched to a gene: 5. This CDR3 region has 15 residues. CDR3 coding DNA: TGTGCCAGCAGCTTTATCGCGGGGGGGGCCGGGGAGCTGTTTTTT. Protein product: CASSFIAGGAGELFF.

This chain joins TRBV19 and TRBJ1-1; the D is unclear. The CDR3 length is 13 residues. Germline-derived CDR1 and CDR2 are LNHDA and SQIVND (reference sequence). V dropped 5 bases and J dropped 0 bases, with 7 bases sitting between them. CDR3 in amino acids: CASSLKLNTEAFF. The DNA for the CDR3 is TGTGCCAGTAGTCTGAAGCTGAACACTGAAGCTTTCTTT.

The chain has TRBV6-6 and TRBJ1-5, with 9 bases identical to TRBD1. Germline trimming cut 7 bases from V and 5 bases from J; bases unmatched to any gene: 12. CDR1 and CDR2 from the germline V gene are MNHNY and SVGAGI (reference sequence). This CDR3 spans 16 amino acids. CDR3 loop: CASIGKQGAMDQPQHF. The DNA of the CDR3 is TGTGCCAGCATTGGAAAACAGGGGGCAATGGATCAGCCCCAGCATTTT.

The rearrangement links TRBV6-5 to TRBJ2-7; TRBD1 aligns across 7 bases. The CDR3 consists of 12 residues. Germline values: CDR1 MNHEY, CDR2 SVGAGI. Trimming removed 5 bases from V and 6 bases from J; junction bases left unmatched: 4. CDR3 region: CASSPPGGEQYF. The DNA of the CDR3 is TGTGCCAGCAGTCCCCCAGGGGGCGAGCAGTACTTC.

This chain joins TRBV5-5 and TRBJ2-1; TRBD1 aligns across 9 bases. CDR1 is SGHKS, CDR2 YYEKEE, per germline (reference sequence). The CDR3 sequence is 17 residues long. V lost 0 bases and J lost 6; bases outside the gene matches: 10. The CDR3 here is CASSLDPGQGLSNEQFF. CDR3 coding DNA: TGTGCCAGCAGCTTGGACCCGGGACAGGGATTGAGCAATGAGCAGTTCTTC. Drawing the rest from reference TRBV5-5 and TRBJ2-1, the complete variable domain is DAGVTQSPTHLIKTRGQQVTLRCSPISGHKSVSWYQQVLGQGPQFIFQYYEKEERGRGNFPDRFSARQFPNYSSELNVNALLLGDSALYLCASSLDPGQGLSNEQFFGPGTRLTVL.

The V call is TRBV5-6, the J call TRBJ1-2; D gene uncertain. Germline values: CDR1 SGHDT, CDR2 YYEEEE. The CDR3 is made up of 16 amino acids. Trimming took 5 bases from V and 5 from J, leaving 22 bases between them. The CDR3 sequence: CASRPGRGTKGYGYTF. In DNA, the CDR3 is TGTGCCAGCAGGCCCGGGCGGGGAACGAAGGGATATGGCTACACCTTC.

As DNA, the CDR3 is TGTGCCAGCAGGGGCCCGGACAGGGGGTACACAGATACGCAGTATTTT. Translation: CASRGPDRGYTDTQYF. The V and J genes are TRBV25-1 and TRBJ2-3, with TRBD1 matching over 10 bases. This CDR3 comprises 16 residues. The trim removed 6 bases at V and 2 bases at J, leaving 8 bases unmatched. Germline values: CDR1 MGHDK, CDR2 SYGVNS.